These T cell receptor beta chains were read from a single sample in a study of spatial heterogeneity in lung cancer. MiXCR, applied by TCRdb to the 5' RACE reads, yields one record per CDR3 protein. The sample carries some 10,000 distinct CDR3 sequences, over 20% recorded once. This material consisted of PBMCs, taken at follow-up. These receptors all stem from a male donor with early-stage non-small cell lung cancer. The CDR3 runs from the conserved cysteine through the conserved F or W. A D gene is named only where the DNA matches it firmly. The size of a clone is reported for some rows only, either as once, few or many, or as a class for expanded clones.

clone_size j_call d_call v_call cdr3_aa cdr3_nt
few TRBJ1-4 TRBD1 TRBV5-1 CASSAGTGGEEKLFF TGCGCCAGCAGCGCGGGAACAGGGGGCGAGGAAAAACTGTTTTTT
many TRBJ1-5 - TRBV7-9 CASSLGGRPQHF TGTGCCAGCAGCTTAGGAGGGCGGCCCCAGCATTTT
many TRBJ2-2 - TRBV6-2/TRBV6-3 CASSYRAHSTGELFF TGTGCCAGCAGTTATCGGGCTCACTCCACCGGGGAGCTGTTTTTT
many TRBJ2-1 TRBD2 TRBV28 CASSLPLAGYNEQFF TGTGCCAGCAGTCTCCCCCTAGCGGGGTACAATGAGCAGTTCTTC
- TRBJ1-2 TRBD1 TRBV5-1 CASRAGTANYGYTF TGCGCCAGCAGGGCCGGGACAGCTAACTATGGCTACACCTTC
- TRBJ1-4 - TRBV6-5 CASSYSWGRNEKLFF TGTGCCAGCAGTTACTCATGGGGCAGGAATGAAAAACTGTTTTTT
- TRBJ2-2 TRBD1 TRBV9 CASSVQDRGGTGELFF TGTGCCAGCAGCGTACAGGACAGGGGTGGCACCGGGGAGCTGTTTTTT
medium-sized TRBJ2-3 - TRBV5-1 CASSLAPANTQYF TGCGCCAGCAGCTTGGCCCCAGCGAATACGCAGTATTTT
- TRBJ2-2 - TRBV2 CASRVAGTNTGELFF TGTGCCAGCAGGGTAGCCGGGACTAACACCGGGGAGCTGTTTTTT
many TRBJ1-5 - TRBV28 CASRGTNSNQPQHF TGTGCCAGCAGAGGGACAAACAGCAATCAGCCCCAGCATTTT
many TRBJ2-7 - TRBV6-1 CASRGSLSYEQYF TGTGCCAGCCGGGGGAGTCTCTCTTACGAGCAGTACTTC
- TRBJ2-7 - TRBV3-1 CASSQDRDFGEQYF TGTGCCAGCAGCCAAGATCGGGACTTCGGGGAGCAGTACTTC
many TRBJ1-2 TRBD1 TRBV20-1 CSARRDSANYGYTF TGCAGTGCTAGGCGGGACAGTGCTAACTATGGCTACACCTTC
many TRBJ2-5 TRBD1 TRBV18 CASSLNQGAGETQYF TGTGCCAGCTCCCTAAACCAGGGGGCAGGTGAGACCCAGTACTTC
many TRBJ2-7 - TRBV6-5 CASSYFPPRSGGAYEQYF TGTGCCAGCAGTTACTTTCCTCCGAGATCAGGAGGGGCCTACGAGCAGTACTTC
- TRBJ2-1 TRBD1 TRBV2 CASIPGTGFNEQFF TGTGCCAGCATCCCCGGGACAGGGTTTAATGAGCAGTTCTTC
many TRBJ2-7 - TRBV9 CASSVESKGLQQYF TGTGCCAGCAGCGTAGAGAGTAAGGGACTCCAGCAGTACTTC
medium-sized TRBJ2-1 TRBD1 TRBV12-3/TRBV12-4 CASSWTGVNEQFF TGTGCCAGCAGTTGGACAGGGGTAAATGAGCAGTTCTTC
medium-sized TRBJ2-5 - TRBV11-2 CASSTPNGQLWATQYF TGTGCCAGCAGCACACCCAATGGACAGCTCTGGGCGACCCAGTACTTC
many TRBJ2-3 - TRBV20-1 CSAHGGKSGTDTQYF TGCAGTGCCCATGGGGGAAAGTCGGGCACAGATACGCAGTATTTT
many TRBJ1-5 - TRBV28 CASSSDRNQPQHF TGTGCCAGCAGTTCAGACAGGAATCAGCCCCAGCATTTT
few TRBJ1-1 TRBD1 TRBV11-1 CASSTDRGIEAFF TGTGCCAGCAGCACGGACAGGGGGATTGAAGCTTTCTTT
medium-sized TRBJ2-2 TRBD1 TRBV6-5 CGTETNTGELFF TGCGGGACAGAGACGAACACCGGGGAGCTGTTTTTT
medium-sized TRBJ2-6 - TRBV2 CASSDRGDSRSPSGANVLTF TGTGCCAGCAGTGACAGGGGGGACAGCCGATCCCCATCTGGGGCCAACGTCCTGACTTTC
- TRBJ1-5 - TRBV6-1 CASRKILHGTSNQPQHF TGTGCCAGCAGGAAGATACTCCACGGGACATCTAATCAGCCCCAGCATTTT
- TRBJ1-1 TRBD1 TRBV5-1 CASAIGTGENTEAFF TGCGCCAGCGCAATCGGGACAGGAGAAAACACTGAAGCTTTCTTT
- TRBJ1-6 TRBD1 TRBV7-9 CASSYRDSNSPLHF TGTGCCAGCAGCTACAGGGACAGCAATTCACCCCTCCACTTT
many TRBJ2-5 - TRBV18 CASSPPGAETQYF TGTGCCAGCTCACCACCGGGGGCAGAGACCCAGTACTTC
- TRBJ1-1 - TRBV6-2/TRBV6-3 CASRLRTEAFF TGTGCCAGCAGACTTAGGACCGAAGCTTTCTTT
many TRBJ2-7 - TRBV7-9 CASSSQNPYEQYF TGTGCCAGCAGCAGCCAGAACCCCTACGAGCAGTACTTC
many TRBJ2-3 - TRBV27 CASSPRTEYTDTQYF TGTGCCAGCAGTCCCCGGACGGAGTACACAGATACGCAGTATTTT
many TRBJ2-3 - TRBV10-2 CASSEMRGSDHTDTQYF TGCGCCAGCAGTGAGATGCGAGGTAGCGACCACACAGATACGCAGTATTTT
few TRBJ1-5 TRBD1 TRBV2 CASSEGDSRRNQPQHF TGTGCCAGCAGTGAAGGGGACAGCCGCCGCAATCAGCCCCAGCATTTT
few TRBJ2-6 - TRBV7-9 CASSPMATLPPSGANVLTF TGTGCCAGCAGCCCTATGGCCACACTCCCGCCCTCTGGGGCCAACGTCCTGACTTTC
medium-sized TRBJ2-2 TRBD1 TRBV18 CASSPPTGRETGELFF TGTGCCAGCTCACCACCGACAGGGCGAGAGACCGGGGAGCTGTTTTTT
medium-sized TRBJ2-1 TRBD2 TRBV4-1 CASSQETAGVTRNEQFF TGCGCCAGCAGCCAAGAAACTGCGGGGGTCACGCGCAATGAGCAGTTCTTC
- TRBJ2-5 - TRBV29-1 CSVEMEGQTQYF TGCAGCGTTGAAATGGAAGGACAGACCCAGTACTTC
- TRBJ2-1 TRBD2 TRBV6-5 CASRLAGSYNEQFF TGTGCCAGCCGCCTAGCGGGTTCCTACAATGAGCAGTTCTTC
many TRBJ1-4 TRBD1 TRBV7-9 CASSHRRGQGGEKLFF TGTGCCAGCAGTCACCGGCGGGGACAGGGAGGTGAAAAACTGTTTTTT
many TRBJ2-2 - TRBV6-5 CASSQGLEVGELFF TGTGCCAGCAGCCAGGGGTTGGAGGTCGGGGAGCTGTTTTTT
many TRBJ2-7 - TRBV7-9 CASSLVDRVPYF TGTGCCAGCAGTTTGGTCGACAGAGTCCCGTACTTC
few TRBJ2-3 - TRBV29-1 CSVEVRGAGDTQYF TGCAGCGTTGAAGTACGGGGGGCGGGAGATACGCAGTATTTT
few TRBJ2-3 - TRBV19 CASRDTAGDTQYF TGTGCCAGCCGGGACACCGCAGGGGATACGCAGTATTTT
medium-sized TRBJ2-3 TRBD2 TRBV29-1 CSASGLAERTDTQYF TGCAGCGCCTCGGGACTAGCGGAGCGCACAGATACGCAGTATTTT
medium-sized TRBJ2-5 TRBD1 TRBV28 CASRQGVTQYF TGTGCCAGCAGGCAGGGGGTGACCCAGTACTTC
- TRBJ2-5 - TRBV28 CASSLDSRETQYF TGTGCCAGCAGTTTAGACAGCCGGGAGACCCAGTACTTC
few TRBJ2-7 TRBD2 TRBV20-1 CSARPRTSGLAYEQYF TGCAGTGCTAGACCTAGGACTAGCGGGTTAGCCTACGAGCAGTACTTC
- TRBJ2-1 TRBD1 TRBV28 CASSPDREINEQFF TGTGCCAGCAGCCCGGACAGGGAGATCAATGAGCAGTTCTTC
many TRBJ2-5 TRBD2 TRBV6-2/TRBV6-3 CASSGLARETQYF TGTGCCAGCAGTGGACTAGCGCGGGAGACCCAGTACTTC
- TRBJ2-1 - TRBV19 CASSKGAGEQFF TGTGCCAGTAGTAAAGGGGCCGGTGAGCAGTTCTTC
- TRBJ1-1 - TRBV7-9 CASSLARGYTEAFF TGTGCCAGCAGCTTAGCCCGGGGGTACACTGAAGCTTTCTTT
few TRBJ2-3 - TRBV7-3 CASSRVSTDTQYF TGTGCCAGCAGTAGGGTCAGTACCGATACGCAGTATTTT
- TRBJ2-7 TRBD2 TRBV7-2 CASSYLPGLAFYEQYF TGTGCCAGCAGCTATTTACCGGGACTAGCGTTCTACGAGCAGTACTTC
- TRBJ1-1 - TRBV9 CSSSVEESSQNEAFF TGTTCCAGCAGCGTAGAGGAATCGTCACAAAATGAAGCTTTCTTT
many TRBJ2-5 - TRBV11-2 CASTSFRAPETQYF TGTGCCAGCACCTCGTTTAGGGCCCCAGAGACCCAGTACTTC
- TRBJ1-5 TRBD1 TRBV24-1 CATTRDSNNQPQHF TGTGCCACTACCCGGGACAGCAACAATCAGCCCCAGCATTTT
once TRBJ1-5 - TRBV12-5 CASGLSVNQPQHF TGTGCTAGTGGTTTGTCCGTCAATCAGCCCCAGCATTTT